The 11 T cell receptor beta chains below come from one sample, sequenced in a study of T-cell reconstitution after alpha-beta-depleted transplantation in children. Unique molecular identifiers were incorporated during preparation of the TCRbeta library. TCRdb called the PCR reads again in MiXCR, with one record for every CDR3 protein. The data hold about 980,000 distinct CDR3 sequences, with around 30% observed a single time. The sequenced sample was PBMCs, mostly from graft donor cells, obtained 360 days after TCRalphabeta/CD19-depleted stem cell transplant. These receptors were collected from a boy under three years old who had a stem cell transplant for SCID, so the T cells may come from the graft donor.

The chain links TRBV20-1 to TRBJ2-7; the D gene is possibly TRBD1 (5 bases). Germline V gene sequence: CDR1 DFQATT, CDR2 SNEGSKA (reference sequence). The ends were cut back, 5 bases at V and 1 base at J, with 12 bases in the middle. The CDR3 loop spans 13 amino acids. CDR3: CSASDRYSYEQYF. DNA for the CDR3: TGCAGTGCTTCAGACAGATATTCCTACGAGCAGTACTTC.

The rearrangement links TRBV5-1 to TRBJ1-1; a possible D gene is TRBD1 (6 bases). From germline, CDR1 is SGHRS and CDR2 YFSETQ. The CDR3 extends over 15 amino acids. V was pared by 4 bases and J by 5 bases, with 18 bases between. As DNA, the CDR3 is TGCGCCAGCAGCCCGGGCCCAGGGGATCGGACTGAAGCTTTCTTT. Amino acids: CASSPGPGDRTEAFF. Drawing the rest from reference TRBV5-1 and TRBJ1-1, the complete variable domain is KAGVTQTPRYLIKTRGQQVTLSCSPISGHRSVSWYQQTPGQGLQFLFEYFSETQRNKGNFPGRFSGRQFSNSRSEMNVSTLELGDSALYLCASSPGPGDRTEAFFGQGTRLTVV.

The chain combines TRBV5-1 with TRBJ1-1; tentative D call: TRBD1 (5 bases). Between the trimmed V and J ends, which lost 0 bases and 6 bases, there was a span of 9 bases. CDR1 and CDR2 (germline): SGHRS, YFSETQ. The CDR3 consists of 13 residues. The CDR3 here is CASSLEGNPEAFF. The CDR3, as DNA: TGCGCCAGCAGCTTGGAGGGGAATCCTGAAGCTTTCTTT.

The chain uses TRBV3-1 and TRBJ2-6; 8 bases agree with TRBD1. V lost 4 bases to trimming and J lost 0 bases; unmatched junction nucleotides: 2. The CDR3 runs 16 residues. The germline CDR1 and CDR2 sequences are LGHDT and YNNKEL (reference sequence). The CDR3 bases are TGTGCCAGCAGCCGGGGGACAGGCTCTGGGGCCAACGTCCTGACTTTC. Encoded protein: CASSRGTGSGANVLTF.

Ten or more counts support this clonotype. The chain links TRBV5-1 to TRBJ2-3; a possible D gene is TRBD2 (5 bases). The germline V gene encodes CDR1 SGHRS and CDR2 YFSETQ. V lost 4 bases and J lost 2, with 14 bases in between. The CDR3 length is 15 residues. In nucleotides, the CDR3 is TGCGCCAGCAGCCTCGCGGACTCCTTCACAGATACGCAGTATTTT. This sequence encodes CASSLADSFTDTQYF.

A few counts support this clonotype. The gene calls are TRBV12-3 or TRBV12-4 and TRBJ2-1, with a possible D match to TRBD2 (6 bases). Trimming left V 4 bases short and J 6 bases short, with 13 bases between. The CDR3 runs 14 residues. CDR3 sequence reads: CASSWGVPVNEQFF. The CDR3 bases are TGTGCCAGCAGTTGGGGGGTACCCGTCAATGAGCAGTTCTTC.

The rearrangement links TRBV4-1 to TRBJ2-4, with D maybe TRBD1 (5 bases). Germline lookup yields CDR1 MGHRA and CDR2 YSYEKL. There are 16 residues in the CDR3. V shed 2 bases and J shed 0 bases, with 11 bases lying between them. The CDR3 here is CASSQSDSLAKNIQYF. The CDR3 nucleotides read TGCGCCAGCAGCCAATCCGACAGTCTAGCCAAAAACATTCAGTACTTC.

This chain uses TRBV18 with TRBJ2-7; D ambiguous. V was trimmed by 3 bases and J by 0 bases, leaving 6 bases between them. The CDR3 extends over 13 amino acids. The germline V gene encodes CDR1 KGHSH and CDR2 LQKENI. The DNA of the CDR3 is TGTGCCAGCTCACCCATGGACTCCTACGAGCAGTACTTC. Translated, it gives CASSPMDSYEQYF.

This clonotype has a handful of counts. The germline gene is not matched at one end of the junction; a read error may be the cause. This sequence joins TRBV5-1 and TRBJ1-1; D gene ambiguous. CDR1 and CDR2 (germline): SGHRS, YFSETQ. CDR3 length equals 13 residues. The CDR3 protein is CASSEAMNTEAFF. DNA of the CDR3: TGCGCCAGCAGCGAGGCTATGAATACTGAAGCTTTCTTT. The entire variable domain, with the rest obtained from reference TRBV5-1 and TRBJ1-1, is as follows: KAGVTQTPRYLIKTRGQQVTLSCSPISGHRSVSWYQQTPGQGLQFLFEYFSETQRNKGNFPGRFSGRQFSNSRSEMNVSTLELGDSALYLCASSEAMNTEAFFGQGTRLTVV.

The sample holds one count of this clonotype. The V call is TRBV12-3 or TRBV12-4, the J call TRBJ2-5, with D perhaps matching TRBD1 (6 bases). This CDR3 is 15 amino acids long. Trimming pared 6 bases from V and 1 base from J, leaving 15 bases between. CDR3 DNA sequence: TGTGCCAGCAGCCCCCAGGGGTCCTTCCAAGAGACCCAGTACTTC. Translated: CASSPQGSFQETQYF.

CDR3 residues: CASKSGTANYGYTF. The CDR3 region has the DNA TGTGCCTCGAAAAGCGGGACAGCCAACTATGGCTACACCTTC. The chain uses TRBV28 and TRBJ1-2; 7 nucleotides align to TRBD1. The CDR3 runs 14 residues. Per germline, CDR1 MDHEN and CDR2 SYDVKM. Germline trimming cut 11 bases from V and 2 bases from J; bases unmatched to any gene: 11.